Each of the 4 T cell receptor beta chains below was sequenced from the same sample in a study of patients and donors after allogeneic stem cell transplantation. MiXCR, applied by TCRdb to the RT-PCR reads, yields one record per CDR3 protein. The sample holds under 30,000 distinct CDR3 sequences; around 28% are singletons and the top ten take just under 50%. The sample consisted of blood, either unsorted or a sorted T cell fraction (not recorded which). The receptors were gathered from a human donor who was either an allogeneic HSCT recipient or a stem cell or donor lymphocyte infusion donor (not recorded which). It is not recorded whose cells these are; they may come from a transplant donor.

The rearrangement links TRBV25-1 to TRBJ1-5, with D perhaps TRBD1 (5 bases). V lost 4 bases, J lost 8 bases, and 12 bases lay in between. Per germline, CDR1 MGHDK and CDR2 SYGVNS. CDR3 size: 13 residues. The CDR3 reads CASSAAGREPQHF. As DNA, the CDR3 is TGTGCCAGCAGTGCGGCAGGGAGGGAGCCCCAGCATTTT.

This CDR3 reads CASSLRALQGMNTEAFF. The CDR3 region has the DNA TGTGCCAGCAGTTTAAGGGCCCTACAGGGCATGAACACTGAAGCTTTCTTT. The chain has TRBV12-3 or TRBV12-4 and TRBJ1-1, with a possible D match to TRBD1 (6 bases). V lost 2 bases to trimming and J lost 0 bases, with 16 bases between them. CDR3 length: 17 amino acids.

V usage is TRBV7-8 and J usage is TRBJ2-5; 9 bases align to TRBD1. The CDR3 totals 15 residues. Germline-derived CDR1 and CDR2 are SGHVS and FQNEAQ. V was pared by 4 bases and J by 5 bases, with 8 bases of the junction left unmatched. The chain's CDR3 is CASSYGTGSGETQYF. The CDR3 DNA is TGTGCCAGCAGCTACGGGACAGGGTCGGGGGAGACCCAGTACTTC.

The chain employs TRBV20-1 and TRBJ2-1; TRBD2 matches 12 bases. Germline V gene lookup returns CDR1 DFQATT and CDR2 SNEGSKA (reference sequence). This CDR3 is 17 amino acids long. Germline trimming cut 3 bases from V and 6 bases from J; bases unmatched to any gene: 12. The CDR3 region is CSASLLLAGGPGNEQFF. The CDR3 nucleotides are TGCAGTGCTAGTCTCCTCCTAGCGGGGGGGCCGGGCAATGAGCAGTTCTTC.